Listed here are 3 T cell receptor beta chains from one sample, sequenced in a study of cytomegalovirus exposure and HLA in healthy donors. Primers for the PCR totalled 60 Vbeta and 13 Jbeta. Clones were read by immunoSEQ multiplex PCR, and TCRdb kept only the in-frame ones, dropping some. This table has about 150,000 clones, approximately 86% appearing once. The sequencing input was PBMCs. These receptors originate from a woman between 18 and 29 years old in good health and CMV-seronegative.

The CDR3 region is CASSFSLYLEQYF. The CDR3 bases are TGTGCCAGCAGCTTCTCTCTTTATTTGGAGCAGTACTTC. The genes are TRBV5-5 and TRBJ2-7; D is unresolved. The CDR3 totals 13 residues. CDR1 and CDR2 from the germline V gene are SGHKS and YYEKEE (reference sequence). V was cut by 2 bases and J by 7 bases, with 13 bases left in between.

This clone was seen only once. The rearrangement links TRBV19 to TRBJ1-1; 7 bases are a match to TRBD1. Trimming at V came to 3 bases and at J to 4 bases, leaving 8 bases not matched to a gene. The germline V gene encodes CDR1 LNHDA and CDR2 SQIVND (reference sequence). The CDR3 runs to 15 residues. CDR3: CASSIDRDLGTEAFF. CDR3 sequence (DNA): TGTGCCAGTAGTATCGACAGGGACCTAGGCACTGAAGCTTTCTTT.

V gene TRBV28 combines with J gene TRBJ2-5; 7 nucleotides match TRBD2. Per the germline V gene, CDR1 is MDHEN and CDR2 is SYDVKM. Trimming removed 5 bases from V and 5 bases from J; junction bases left unmatched: 5. CDR3 length equals 13 residues. The CDR3 DNA reads as TGTGCCAGCAGTGGGAGGGCCCACGAGACCCAGTACTTC. Its translation: CASSGRAHETQYF.